One and the same sample provided the 32 T cell receptor beta chains below, sequenced in a study of tumor-infiltrating lymphocytes in primary liver carcinoma. With a constant-region primer, TCR beta cDNA was made from 450 to 650 ng of total RNA. Nested multiplex PCR, run for three rounds with slightly modified ARM-PCR, yielded TCR beta libraries. Running roughly 10 cycles apiece, the first two PCR rounds relied on TRBV1-TRBV30 forward primers together with a C-beta reverse primer. TCRdb used MiXCR to reprocess the multiplex PCR reads, holding one entry per CDR3 protein. The sample records about 99,000 distinct CDR3 sequences, about three quarters being singletons. Co-extraction of RNA and DNA was performed on roughly 20-33 mg of unsorted bulk tissue. The source material was liver tumor tissue from sampling region 5. The subset is: tumor region T5, tumor centre. All receptors come from a woman aged 60 to 75 with primary liver carcinoma and hepatitis B virus infection.

Of note for this clonotype: Compared with germline, one end of the junction differs, possibly owing to a read error. The DNA of the CDR3 is TGTGCCGGCAGCTTCACTAGCGGAAGGTACAATAAGCAGATCTTC. Its translation: CAGSFTSGRYNKQIF. This rearrangement joins TRBV11-2 to TRBJ2-1; 8 nucleotides align to TRBD2. The V gene's germline CDR1 is SGHAT and CDR2 FQNNGV. This CDR3 spans 15 amino acids. Together with reference TRBV11-2 and TRBJ2-1, the CDR3 gives the full variable domain: EAGVAQSPRYKIIEKRQSVAFWCNPISGHATLYWYQQILGQGPKLLIQFQNNGVVDDSQLPKDRFSAERLKGVDSTLKIQPAKLEDSAVYLCAGSFTSGRYNKQIFGPGTRLTVL.

This chain's CDR3 is CASSTPRGSSGRGNNEQFF. Written as DNA, the CDR3 is TGTGCCAGCAGCACTCCACGCGGGTCTAGCGGGAGGGGTAACAATGAGCAGTTCTTC. V and J are TRBV9 and TRBJ2-1, with 12 bases fitting TRBD2. J was trimmed by 5 bases and V by 4 bases; bases with no gene match: 16. The CDR3 is made up of 19 amino acids. CDR1 and CDR2 (germline): SGDLS, YYNGEE.

This clonotype was counted only a few times. This chain links TRBV5-5 with TRBJ2-5; D perhaps matches TRBD2 (6 bases). Germline lookup yields CDR1 SGHKS and CDR2 YYEKEE (reference sequence). Trimming left V 0 bases short and J 4 bases short, with 13 bases between. This CDR3 has 15 residues. The CDR3 loop reads CASSLEGAGRETQYF. The CDR3 DNA sequence: TGTGCCAGCAGCTTGGAGGGCGCCGGGAGAGAGACCCAGTACTTC.

Concerning this clonotype: Germline and junction disagree at one end, which may indicate a read error. The chain has TRBV11-2 and TRBJ2-6; the D is unclear. Looked up from germline, CDR1 is SGHAT and CDR2 is FQNNGV. The CDR3 has 15 residues. In DNA form, the CDR3 reads TGTGCCAGCAGTTTAGAGTCGGCTGGGGCCAACGTCCTGACTTTC. Its translation is CASSLESAGANVLTF.

For this clonotype: As the CDR3 is not closed by the conserved phenylalanine or tryptophan, this likely results from a read error. The V and J genes are TRBV10-2 and TRBJ2-3; D is possibly TRBD1 (6 bases). The CDR3 is made up of 14 amino acids. The germline CDR1 and CDR2 sequences are WSHSY and SAAADI. CDR3 residues: CSSSESRGTDTQYL. Written as DNA, the CDR3 is TGCTCCAGCAGTGAGTCGAGGGGGACAGATACGCAGTATCTT.

This clonotype was observed a single time. This may arise from a read error, as a much more abundant clone is one base away. V gene TRBV5-1 combines with J gene TRBJ2-5, with 12 bases matching TRBD2. The CDR3 is 17 amino acids. CDR1 SGHRS and CDR2 YFSETQ come from the germline V gene. The ends lost 2 bases at V and 4 bases at J; junction bases unmatched: 9. CDR3 amino acids: CASSFGLAGGNGETQYF. The CDR3 DNA follows: TGCGCCAGCAGCTTTGGTCTAGCGGGAGGGAACGGAGAGACCCAGTACTTC.

Concerning this clonotype: The junction departs from the called germline gene at one end, perhaps through a read error. The chain has TRBV11-2 and TRBJ1-2; 7 nucleotides match TRBD1. CDR3 size: 14 residues. Germline loops: CDR1 SGHAT, CDR2 FQNNGV. The CDR3 here is CASSFTQGGDSYTF. DNA of the CDR3: TGCGCCAGCAGCTTCACGCAGGGGGGGGATAGCTACACCTTC.

This clonotype occurred many times. This chain joins TRBV5-6 and TRBJ2-7; TRBD1 agrees at 8 bases. Per germline, CDR1 SGHDT and CDR2 YYEEEE. This CDR3 comprises 13 residues. The J segment lost 1 base and the V segment lost 7 bases, leaving 4 bases of the junction unmatched. CDR3 nucleotides: TGTGCCAGCGGCAGACAGGGGTCCTACGAGCAGTACTTC. Translated: CASGRQGSYEQYF.

In the case of this clonotype: At one of its ends the junction is not consistent with the germline gene, which may arise from a read error. The V gene is TRBV11-2, the J gene TRBJ1-6, with D possibly TRBD1 on 5 matching bases. The CDR3 is 15 residues long. Germline V CDR1 and CDR2: SGHAT, FQNNGV. In DNA, the CDR3 is TGTGCCAGCAGCTTAGAAACAGGAGGCAATTTACACCTCCACTTC. Translating it yields CASSLETGGNLHLHF. The full variable domain, in which reference TRBV11-2 and TRBJ1-6 provide the parts outside the CDR3, is EAGVAQSPRYKIIEKRQSVAFWCNPISGHATLYWYQQILGQGPKLLIQFQNNGVVDDSQLPKDRFSAERLKGVDSTLKIQPAKLEDSAVYLCASSLETGGNLHLHFGNGTRLTVT.

V usage is TRBV5-1 and J usage is TRBJ2-1; no definite D call. The assigned J gene may be wrong: the sequence end matches TRBJ2-5 better. This CDR3 has 14 amino acids. CDR1 is SGHRS, CDR2 YFSETQ, per germline. In DNA, the CDR3 is TGCGCCAGCAGATTAGGACCGACCCAAGAGACCCAGTACTTC. This encodes CASRLGPTQETQYF.

The chain has TRBV15 and TRBJ2-4; 7 bases line up with TRBD2. V shed 3 bases and J 0 bases; nucleotides not matched to a gene: 2. The CDR3 is made up of 15 amino acids. The germline gives CDR1 LNHNV, CDR2 YYDKDF (reference sequence). The CDR3 sequence is CATSRGGVAKNIQYF. In nucleotides, the CDR3 is TGTGCCACCAGCAGGGGGGGGGTAGCCAAAAACATTCAGTACTTC.

There are many counts of this clonotype. V gene TRBV5-1 combines with J gene TRBJ2-1; D might be TRBD2 (5 bases). V lost 6 bases to trimming and J lost 0 bases, with 19 bases between them. The germline V gene has CDR1 SGHRS and CDR2 YFSETQ. This CDR3 is built from 17 residues. The CDR3 DNA sequence: TGCGCCAGCACCCCAGGTTCGAGCGGAAGCTCCTACAATGAGCAGTTCTTC. Amino acids: CASTPGSSGSSYNEQFF.

Points on this clonotype: This may be a read error: a much more frequent sequence differs by one nucleotide. The CDR3 nucleotides are TGTGCCAGCAGTTTATCGTCGGGTGTCGGAAACACCATATATTTT. This codes for CASSLSSGVGNTIYF. The gene calls are TRBV28 and TRBJ1-3; D is uncertain. The germline V gene has CDR1 MDHEN and CDR2 SYDVKM. The V end lost 1 base, the J end lost 4 bases, and 11 bases lay between the germline ends. This CDR3 region has 15 residues.

As to this clonotype: A much more abundant neighbour one base away suggests this may be a read error. The gene calls are TRBV14 and TRBJ2-1; possible D gene TRBD2, 5 bases. The CDR3 is 14 amino acids. Trimming shortened V by 0 bases and J by 6 bases, and 9 bases separated the two germline ends. Germline CDR1 and CDR2: SGHDN and FVKESK. The CDR3 bases are TGTGCCAGCAGCCAAGATACGGGGTGCAATGAGCAGTTCTTC. It is translated as CASSQDTGCNEQFF.

Details on this clonotype: A read error is possible here, since a much larger clone lies one base away. The rearrangement joins TRBV28 to TRBJ2-5, with 8 bases fitting TRBD1. CDR1 and CDR2 (germline): MDHEN, SYDVKM. The CDR3 extends over 14 amino acids. V shed 5 bases and J 6 bases; nucleotides not matched to a gene: 8. This CDR3 reads CASSLPGQVKTQYF. Written as DNA, the CDR3 is TGTGCCAGCAGTCTGCCGGGACAGGTGAAGACCCAGTACTTC.

By sample fraction, this clonotype is medium-sized. V usage is TRBV5-4 and J usage is TRBJ2-3; D is unresolved. The CDR3 covers 13 residues. In germline, CDR1 is SGHNT, CDR2 YYREEE (reference sequence). V was trimmed by 4 bases and J by 6 bases, leaving 12 bases between them. In DNA, the CDR3 is TGTGCCAGCAGCACCCCGGCCGTCGATACGCAGTATTTT. The encoded protein is CASSTPAVDTQYF.

About this clonotype itself: An end of the junction differs from the germline gene, which may be a read error. The chain employs TRBV6-1 and TRBJ2-1; 12 bases fit TRBD2. CDR1 is MNHNS and CDR2 is SASEGT in the germline V gene. The CDR3 loop spans 18 amino acids. CDR3 in amino acids: CASSALPAATSGSNEQFF. CDR3 nucleotides: TGTGCCAGTAGTGCTTTACCCGCCGCGACTAGCGGGAGCAATGAGCAGTTCTTC.

The table lists this clonotype with many counts. V and J are TRBV6-1 and TRBJ2-2, with a tentative D call TRBD2 (6 bases). With 6 bases removed from V and 6 bases from J, the gap between germline ends came to 17 bases. The CDR3 totals 15 residues. Germline V gives CDR1 MNHNS, CDR2 SASEGT. The CDR3 sequence: CASRAQSWGAGELFF. The CDR3 nucleotides read TGTGCCAGCAGGGCCCAGTCGTGGGGGGCCGGGGAGCTGTTTTTT.

A note on this clonotype: It is likely a read error, because the conserved phenylalanine at the end of the CDR3 is missing. The DNA is left out, because the CDR3 cannot be placed on it with certainty; the CDR3 is given as TCRdb lists it. This sequence joins TRBV6-5 and TRBJ2-7; TRBD1 is the table's D call and was not checked against the DNA. With termini counted, the CDR3 has 14 amino acids. Germline V gene data show CDR1 as MNHEY and CDR2 as SVGAGI. The CDR3 here is CASSFGGTPYEHHL.

As for this clonotype: A much larger clone differs by one base, so this may be a read error. This chain links TRBV11-2 with TRBJ2-7, with a tentative D call TRBD2 (5 bases). The CDR3 spans 12 residues. Germline values: CDR1 SGHAT, CDR2 FQNNGV. The CDR3 sequence is CTSSSAGYEQYF. The CDR3 region has the DNA TGTACCAGCAGCTCCGCGGGTTACGAGCAGTACTTC.

This rearrangement joins TRBV5-5 to TRBJ2-5; a possible D gene is TRBD1 (6 bases). CDR1 and CDR2 from the germline V gene are SGHKS and YYEKEE (reference sequence). V gave up 2 bases and J gave up 9 bases, with 20 bases separating them. CDR3 length equals 15 residues. CDR3 in amino acids: CASSFTDRTPGAQYF. The CDR3 DNA reads as TGTGCCAGCAGCTTCACTGACAGGACCCCCGGGGCCCAGTACTTC.

Of note for this clonotype: At one of its ends the junction is not consistent with the germline gene, which may arise from a read error. The gene calls are TRBV12-3 or TRBV12-4 and TRBJ2-1; 9 bases fit TRBD2. The CDR3 loop spans 15 amino acids. The CDR3 nucleotides read TGTGCCAGTAGAGACGAGCGGGAGGTCCCCAATGAGCAGCTCTTC. Residues: CASRDEREVPNEQLF.

This clonotype was counted at least ten times. J is TRBJ1-1 and V is TRBV12-3 or TRBV12-4, with D perhaps TRBD1 (5 bases). CDR3 length: 18 residues. The V end was cut by 2 bases, the J end by 1 base, with 20 bases between. DNA of the CDR3: TGTGCCAGCAGTTTAAGCGGCAGGGCTTTAAGGGGGAACACTGAAGCTTTCTTT. It translates to CASSLSGRALRGNTEAFF.

There are many counts of this clonotype. The V and J genes are TRBV5-1 and TRBJ1-2; D is uncertain. CDR1 and CDR2 from the germline V gene are SGHRS and YFSETQ. CDR3 length: 16 amino acids. V was clipped by 0 bases and J by 4 bases, with 16 bases between them. The CDR3 DNA is TGCGCCAGCAGCTTGGGACGAACGACATTTGGCTATGGCTACACCTTC. As protein: CASSLGRTTFGYGYTF.

This clonotype qualifies as large. CDR3 protein: CASRPSLDTGELFF. The CDR3, as DNA: TGTGCCAGCAGACCGAGCCTTGACACCGGGGAGCTGTTTTTT. This chain links TRBV11-1 with TRBJ2-2; D is unresolved. The CDR3 is made up of 14 amino acids. Deletions cut 6 bases from V and 3 bases from J, with 11 bases between. Germline loops: CDR1 SGHAT, CDR2 FQDESV (reference sequence). The full variable domain, with the rest looked up from reference TRBV11-1 and TRBJ2-2, is EAEVAQSPRYKITEKSQAVAFWCDPISGHATLYWYRQILGQGPELLVQFQDESVVDDSQLPKDRFSAERLKGVDSTLKIQPAELGDSAMYLCASRPSLDTGELFFGEGSRLTVL.

The gene calls are TRBV30 and TRBJ2-2; 13 bases agree with TRBD2. After removal of 2 bases from V and 4 bases from J, the junction contained 4 bases not matched to a gene. The CDR3 extends over 16 amino acids. Germline CDR1 and CDR2: GTSNPN and SVGIG (reference sequence). As DNA, the CDR3 is TGTGCCTGGAGTCTTAGGACTAGCGGGAGCACCGGGGAGCTGTTTTTT. Its protein product is CAWSLRTSGSTGELFF.

As regards this clonotype: This could be a read error, since a much larger clone is one nucleotide away. The chain links TRBV28 to TRBJ1-5, with D possibly being TRBD1 (5 bases). This CDR3 region has 16 residues. Germline assignment: CDR1 MDHEN and CDR2 SYDVKM. V shed 7 bases and J shed 3 bases, with 19 bases lying between them. CDR3 amino acids: CASMHRGRGANQPQHF. As DNA, the CDR3 is TGTGCCAGCATGCATAGAGGTAGAGGGGCCAATCAGCCCCAGCATTTT.

This clonotype was seen many times. The chain combines TRBV4-1 with TRBJ2-1, with D unclear. Trimming removed 2 bases at V and 5 bases at J, with 10 bases between. Germline V gives CDR1 MGHRA, CDR2 YSYEKL. The CDR3 is 14 residues long. CDR3 protein: CASSQYSVDNEQFF. The CDR3 nucleotides read TGCGCCAGCAGCCAATATTCTGTGGACAATGAGCAGTTCTTC.

The rearrangement joins TRBV29-1 to TRBJ2-3; 8 bases are a match to TRBD1. The CDR3 totals 15 residues. J lost 3 bases, V lost 7 bases, and 12 bases had no gene match. In germline, CDR1 is SQVTM, CDR2 ANQGSEA. The CDR3 spells CSAMTGVSSTDTQYF. CDR3 DNA: TGCAGCGCTATGACAGGGGTCAGCAGTACAGATACGCAGTATTTT.

As to this clonotype: The CDR3 does not end in the conserved phenylalanine or tryptophan, so this is likely a read error. The chain has TRBV12-3 or TRBV12-4 and TRBJ2-5, with D tentatively TRBD2 (6 bases). The CDR3 is 15 amino acids. Here the CDR3 DNA reads TGTGTCAGCATGGAGGGGATGGGCAGGGCTGAGACCCAGTACTTA. It yields the protein CVSMEGMGRAETQYL.

The table lists this clonotype with a count of one. The DNA is left out, because the CDR3 cannot be placed on it with certainty; the CDR3 is given as TCRdb lists it. The chain is built from TRBV12-3 or TRBV12-4 and TRBJ1-1; the table assigns TRBD1, which was not confirmed against the DNA. Ends included, the CDR3 has 13 residues. The CDR3 loop is CASVVGAGTEALF.

The chain links TRBV9 to TRBJ2-1; D not certain. V lost 0 bases, J lost 10 bases, and 8 bases lay in between. The CDR3 extends over 12 amino acids. In germline, CDR1 is SGDLS, CDR2 YYNGEE. The CDR3 DNA is TGTGCCAGCAGCGTAGAGAGCGACGAGCAGTTCTTC. Translated, it gives CASSVESDEQFF.